The rows below give T cell receptor beta chains drawn from one sample of a study of blood T cell repertoires in COVID-19. The data were produced by immunoSEQ multiplex PCR, yet TCRdb's version contains in-frame clones alone and is incomplete. This sample has some 65,000 clones, with roughly 85% found just once. The material sequenced was peripheral blood. The receptors derive from a man older than 75 with acute or convalescent COVID-19. Both conserved end residues are part of each CDR3.

cdr3_aa v_call
CASSLGDRNHNQPQHF TRBV5-1
CASSLGLAGGVTYEQYF TRBV5-4
CASSYRGTGYEPQHF TRBV6-6
CASSATGLAGTGELFF TRBV7-2
CASSSAGGPDTQYF TRBV5-4
CASSYSAGGTYEQYF TRBV6-5
CASSFGQSNQPQHF TRBV7-2
CASSYAGNYNSPLHF TRBV6-5
CASSLPGLASADTQYF TRBV5-1
CASGQRAGTGGLNQPQHF TRBV12-5
CARRTSGGYNEQFF TRBV2
CASSLTTGVEQYF TRBV11-2
CASSQVPGQGSEQYF TRBV4-3
CASSPRDGSSYEQYF TRBV11-3
CASRTQTGGLTKNIQYF TRBV12-2
CASSAGQGYGYTF TRBV19
CASTRSVAGNNEQFF TRBV7-2
CASSWGDRANEQFF TRBV5-1
CASSLVAGGANVLTF TRBV5-1
CAWNRASGGWEQFF TRBV30
CASSYSPSRNTQYF TRBV6-5
CASSLEPGGFTEAFF TRBV11-2
CASSIGGGAYEQYF TRBV19
CASSLARAIEAFF TRBV12-3/TRBV12-4
CASSFSGFQPQHF TRBV12-3/TRBV12-4
CATQRRSSGANVLTF TRBV19
CAISVSGQPQHF TRBV10-3
CASSGTGPYGYTF TRBV28
CASSPQGDTEAFF TRBV18
CANSPAGTLMYEQYF TRBV5-1
CSARTREVKYF TRBV20-1
CAWSGGLRTGELFF TRBV30
CASSAGSSTDTQYF TRBV9
CASSLALAVWGFNEQFF TRBV7-9
CASSLGTGPPINEKLFF TRBV4-2
CASSLESGNQPQHF TRBV7-2
CATSRPGANVLTF TRBV19
CASSSNTGRGETQYF TRBV11-2
CSANYYDTQYF TRBV20-1
CASRLGRGWDTEAFF TRBV7-2
CACGQDYNSPLHF TRBV2
CASSFGGAVGEKLFF TRBV7-2
CAWSRGLHNEKLFF TRBV30
CASSALSGRGVSGANVLTF TRBV7-2
CASSGTRDNEQFF TRBV12-3/TRBV12-4
CASSYSPSGKDTQYF TRBV6-5
CASSPGTGYGYTF TRBV5-1
CASLRRSSYNSPLHF TRBV19
CASSQVDEQFF TRBV3-1/TRBV3-2
CASSFGGQGTEAFF TRBV6-6
CASSFTTSGYYNEQFF TRBV7-6
CASSVGLAGGSNTGELFF TRBV19
CASSYRAGSNQPQHF TRBV7-2
CATPNPAGELFF TRBV3-1/TRBV3-2
CASSTGTANEQYF TRBV5-4
CASSYSASIHSSPLHF TRBV6-5
CASSTDRGPYQPQHF TRBV7-2
CASSVESGGDYGYTF TRBV9
CASGRGEHYEQYF TRBV27
CASSIQGARETQYF TRBV7-2